These 31 T cell receptor beta chains originate from one sample sequenced in a study of blood T cell repertoires in COVID-19 (dated by TCRdb to about 2020). Receptor libraries were prepared by the immunoSEQ multiplex PCR assay. This immuneACCESS table, as held by TCRdb, lists in-frame sequences with V and J called but not all clones. Of the missing ones, under half trace to an unresolved V gene in checked studies; the others have no known cause. In all, the sample holds approximately 69,000 clones, and 75% to 80% of those were seen once. The ten largest clones take up roughly 50% of the sample. The specimen sequenced was peripheral blood. Receptor source: a human donor in a cohort sampled during active COVID-19.

This clone appeared once. The rearrangement links TRBV5-1 to TRBJ2-5, with 7 bases identical to TRBD2. CDR1 is SGHRS and CDR2 is YFSETQ in the germline V gene. The CDR3 extends over 13 amino acids. The V and J ends lost 4 bases and 5 bases, in that order; junction bases with no gene match: 5. CDR3 in amino acids: CASSRGVGETQYF. The CDR3, as DNA: TGCGCCAGCAGCCGGGGGGTCGGGGAGACCCAGTACTTC. Drawing the rest from reference TRBV5-1 and TRBJ2-5, the complete variable domain is KAGVTQTPRYLIKTRGQQVTLSCSPISGHRSVSWYQQTPGQGLQFLFEYFSETQRNKGNFPGRFSGRQFSNSRSEMNVSTLELGDSALYLCASSRGVGETQYFGPGTRLLVL.

The V call is TRBV21-1, the J call TRBJ2-7; whether TRBD1, the table's D call, matches the DNA was not checked. TRBV21-1 is a recognized pseudogene. This CDR3 spans 15 amino acids. In nucleotides, the CDR3 is TGTGCCAGCAGCAAAGGGGGCAGGGGGGCCTACGAGCAGTACTTC. It translates to CASSKGGRGAYEQYF.

The chain joins TRBV6-5 to TRBJ2-7; D ambiguous. This CDR3 is built from 11 residues. V was shortened by 6 bases and J by 2 bases, with 5 bases between the two germline ends. Germline values: CDR1 MNHEY, CDR2 SVGAGI. This chain's CDR3 is CASRGPYEQYF. CDR3 in DNA: TGTGCCAGCAGGGGCCCCTACGAGCAGTACTTC.

The chain uses TRBV27 and TRBJ2-7; the match to TRBD1 covers 7 bases. The CDR3 length is 14 residues. Germline V gives CDR1 MNHEY, CDR2 SMNVEV (reference sequence). Trimming removed 5 bases from V and 3 bases from J; junction bases left unmatched: 7. This CDR3 reads CASSKTWDSYEQYF. CDR3 DNA sequence: TGTGCCAGCAGTAAGACGTGGGACAGCTACGAGCAGTACTTC.

The rearrangement uses TRBV5-1 and TRBJ1-4; TRBD1 matches 7 bases. Trimming removed 4 bases from V and 3 bases from J; junction bases left unmatched: 3. The germline CDR1 and CDR2 sequences are SGHRS and YFSETQ. The CDR3 is 14 residues long. The DNA of the CDR3 is TGCGCCAGCAGCGCAGGGGGGCCTAATGAAAAACTGTTTTTT. It yields the protein CASSAGGPNEKLFF.

J is TRBJ1-1 and V is TRBV6-5; D may be TRBD1 (6 bases). This CDR3 is 15 amino acids long. Germline V gene data show CDR1 as MNHEY and CDR2 as SVGAGI. Trimming cost V 3 bases and J 6 bases, with 17 bases left between them. The CDR3 region is CASSYSGAGKPEAFF. The DNA for the CDR3 is TGTGCCAGCAGTTATTCAGGGGCAGGGAAGCCTGAAGCTTTCTTT.

V and J are TRBV27 and TRBJ2-2; D ambiguous. This CDR3 region has 13 residues. V gave up 6 bases and J gave up 2 bases, with 7 bases separating them. Germline CDR1 MNHEY, CDR2 SMNVEV (reference sequence). The CDR3 region has the DNA TGTGCCAGCAGCCCCCGTAACACCGGGGAGCTGTTTTTT. Translating it yields CASSPRNTGELFF.

The chain recombines TRBV6-2 or TRBV6-3 with TRBJ2-5; D remains unclear. Germline values: CDR1 MNHEY, CDR2 SVGEGT. V was shortened by 2 bases and J by 5 bases, with 6 bases between the two germline ends. This CDR3 contains 12 residues. Here the CDR3 DNA reads TGTGCCAGCAGTTACCAACGGGAGACCCAGTACTTC. Its translation: CASSYQRETQYF.

The V call is TRBV5-1, the J call TRBJ2-5; TRBD2 aligns across 15 bases. Germline V CDR1 and CDR2: SGHRS, YFSETQ. The V gene end was trimmed by 4 bases and the J gene end by 5 bases; junction bases not matched to a gene: 12. The CDR3 sequence is 18 residues long. DNA of the CDR3: TGCGCCAGCAGCCGGGGACTAGCGGGAGGAGTTGTGGTGGAGACCCAGTACTTC. This encodes CASSRGLAGGVVVETQYF.

The genes are TRBV28 and TRBJ2-2; 9 nucleotides line up with TRBD2. The CDR3 contains 14 residues. The germline V gene has CDR1 MDHEN and CDR2 SYDVKM. Trimming removed 6 bases from V and 6 bases from J; junction bases left unmatched: 5. CDR3 residues: CASRGSGSAGELFF. DNA of the CDR3: TGTGCCAGCAGAGGTAGCGGGAGCGCCGGGGAGCTGTTTTTT.

The V call is TRBV9, the J call TRBJ1-1; 7 nucleotides agree with TRBD1. Trimming cost V 4 bases and J 5 bases; bases outside gene matches: 5. The germline V gene encodes CDR1 SGDLS and CDR2 YYNGEE. The CDR3 length is 13 residues. The CDR3 spells CASSTQDRTEAFF. The DNA of the CDR3 is TGTGCCAGCAGCACCCAGGACAGGACTGAAGCTTTCTTT. The variable domain in full, completed from reference TRBV9 and TRBJ1-1, reads DSGVTQTPKHLITATGQRVTLRCSPRSGDLSVYWYQQSLDQGLQFLIQYYNGEERAKGNILERFSAQQFPDLHSELNLSSLELGDSALYFCASSTQDRTEAFFGQGTRLTVV.

The sample holds a few counts of this clone. The rearrangement uses TRBV4-2 and TRBJ1-5, with a possible D match to TRBD1 (5 bases). With 4 bases removed from V and 1 base from J, the gap between germline ends came to 14 bases. The CDR3 length is 16 residues. Germline lookup yields CDR1 LGHNA and CDR2 YNFKEQ. CDR3 amino acids: CASSPVGGDSNQPQHF. CDR3 nucleotides: TGTGCCAGCAGCCCCGTTGGAGGGGACAGCAATCAGCCCCAGCATTTT.

The V gene is TRBV18, the J gene TRBJ1-4; TRBD1 is a possible D gene (5 bases). Germline V lookup: CDR1 KGHSH, CDR2 LQKENI. This CDR3 spans 16 amino acids. V dropped 5 bases and J dropped 0 bases, with 13 bases sitting between them. The CDR3 spells CASSYRDSPTNEKLFF. As DNA, the CDR3 is TGTGCCAGCTCATATCGGGACTCTCCAACTAATGAAAAACTGTTTTTT.

This sequence joins TRBV5-1 and TRBJ1-4, with 11 bases fitting TRBD1. V was pared by 4 bases and J by 7 bases, with 3 bases of the junction left unmatched. CDR3 length: 14 amino acids. Per germline, CDR1 SGHRS and CDR2 YFSETQ. CDR3 sequence: CASSRTGGGEKLFF. CDR3 DNA sequence: TGCGCCAGCAGCCGGACAGGGGGCGGTGAAAAACTGTTTTTT.

The chain employs TRBV7-6 and TRBJ1-1; the match to TRBD1 covers 7 bases. Germline CDR1 SGHVS, CDR2 FNYEAQ. J lost 5 bases, V lost 5 bases, and 11 bases had no gene match. The CDR3 loop spans 15 amino acids. CDR3 residues: CASSNSGGLGTEAFF. The CDR3 bases are TGTGCCAGCAGCAACTCAGGGGGTTTGGGTACTGAAGCTTTCTTT.

The rearrangement uses TRBV7-9 and TRBJ2-5; D is unclear. Between the trimmed V and J ends, which lost 0 bases and 5 bases, there was a span of 16 bases. Germline lookup yields CDR1 SEHNR and CDR2 FQNEAQ (reference sequence). The CDR3 runs to 16 residues. The CDR3 loop reads CASSLAPVEYMETQYF. In DNA, the CDR3 is TGTGCCAGCAGCTTAGCGCCGGTCGAGTATATGGAGACCCAGTACTTC.

This sequence joins TRBV19 and TRBJ2-3, with a tentative D call TRBD2 (6 bases). This CDR3 has 17 amino acids. Trimming left V 4 bases short and J 2 bases short, with 19 bases between. Germline-derived CDR1 and CDR2 are LNHDA and SQIVND (reference sequence). In DNA form, the CDR3 reads TGTGCCAGTAGTAAGGTCTCCGGGACTGCTGACACAGATACGCAGTATTTT. It specifies CASSKVSGTADTDTQYF. The complete variable domain, with remaining parts taken from reference TRBV19 and TRBJ2-3, reads DGGITQSPKYLFRKEGQNVTLSCEQNLNHDAMYWYRQDPGQGLRLIYYSQIVNDFQKGDIAEGYSVSREKKESFPLTVTSAQKNPTAFYLCASSKVSGTADTDTQYFGPGTRLTVL.

The V call is TRBV19, the J call TRBJ2-1, with 8 bases fitting TRBD1. V shed 9 bases and J 2 bases; nucleotides not matched to a gene: 6. Germline V CDR1 and CDR2: LNHDA, SQIVND (reference sequence). The CDR3 runs to 14 residues. The CDR3 DNA follows: TGTGCCAGCCGTACAGGGGGAGCCTACAATGAGCAGTTCTTC. This sequence encodes CASRTGGAYNEQFF.

The CDR3 spells CATSRKLGLSSFYEQYF. The CDR3 DNA reads as TGTGCCACCAGCAGAAAACTCGGACTGTCTTCTTTCTACGAGCAGTACTTC. The rearrangement links TRBV15 to TRBJ2-7; weak D call: TRBD2 (5 bases). In germline, CDR1 is LNHNV, CDR2 YYDKDF (reference sequence). The CDR3 is 17 residues long. V gave up 2 bases and J gave up 3 bases, with 20 bases separating them.

The chain uses TRBV29-1 and TRBJ1-2; D gene unclear. The CDR3 extends over 14 amino acids. The V gene's germline CDR1 is SQVTM and CDR2 ANQGSEA. V was trimmed by 0 bases and J by 4 bases, leaving 12 bases between them. DNA for the CDR3: TGCAGCGTTGAAGACGTGAGGGTTAGCTATGGCTACACCTTC. It translates to CSVEDVRVSYGYTF. The whole variable domain, remainder taken from reference TRBV29-1 and TRBJ1-2, is SAVISQKPSRDICQRGTSLTIQCQVDSQVTMMFWYRQQPGQSLTLIATANQGSEATYESGFVIDKFPISRPNLTFSTLTVSNMSPEDSSIYLCSVEDVRVSYGYTFGSGTRLTVV.

The V and J genes are TRBV6-4 and TRBJ2-7; 14 positions agree with TRBD2. Unmatched junction bases numbered 9, after V lost 2 bases and J lost 0 bases. Germline V lookup: CDR1 MRHNA, CDR2 SNTAGT. This CDR3 region has 19 residues. For the CDR3, the DNA is TGTGCCAGCAGTGACCCTCGGACTAGCGGGGGGCTTCACTCCTACGAGCAGTACTTC. As protein: CASSDPRTSGGLHSYEQYF.

The V call is TRBV5-4, the J call TRBJ2-3; 14 nucleotides align to TRBD2. This CDR3 is built from 16 residues. The trim removed 5 bases at V and 7 bases at J, leaving 9 bases unmatched. Germline V CDR1 and CDR2: SGHNT, YYREEE (reference sequence). The CDR3 sequence: CASSPGLAGEWNTQYF. The CDR3 nucleotides are TGTGCCAGCAGTCCGGGACTAGCGGGAGAGTGGAATACGCAGTATTTT.

The chain combines TRBV3-1 (or the pseudogene TRBV3-2) with TRBJ2-5, with a weak D call TRBD2 (6 bases). CDR1 and CDR2 from the germline V gene are LGHDT and YNNKEL (reference sequence). Trimming removed 0 bases from V and 5 bases from J, with 13 bases in between. This CDR3 has 15 residues. The CDR3 region has the DNA TGTGCCAGCAGCCAAGAAGTAGGAGGGACTGAGACCCAGTACTTC. It is translated as CASSQEVGGTETQYF.

This chain connects TRBV4-1 to TRBJ1-1; D unresolved. Germline V gene data show CDR1 as MGHRA and CDR2 as YSYEKL. The V end was cut by 7 bases, the J end by 5 bases, with 17 bases between. The CDR3 has 14 residues. The CDR3, as DNA: TGCGCCAGCAACAGTCTAACATCGAGAACTGAAGCTTTCTTT. It yields the protein CASNSLTSRTEAFF.

V is TRBV5-1 and J is TRBJ1-1; the D is unclear. Germline assignment: CDR1 SGHRS and CDR2 YFSETQ. The CDR3 has 19 amino acids. The V gene lost 0 bases and the J gene lost 0 bases, with 21 bases spanning the gap. For the CDR3, the DNA is TGCGCCAGCAGCTTGGCCGGAAAGCGACCCGGATTAATGAACACTGAAGCTTTCTTT. It is translated as CASSLAGKRPGLMNTEAFF.

The chain joins TRBV1 to TRBJ2-5; no check of the table's D call, TRBD2, against the DNA was made. TRBV1 is a recognized pseudogene. This CDR3 has 18 amino acids. The CDR3 is CTSSLGERGVPNQETQYF. CDR3 in DNA: TGCACCAGCAGCCTGGGGGAGCGGGGGGTCCCTAACCAAGAGACCCAGTACTTC.

A few counts support this clone. The V and J genes are TRBV7-9 and TRBJ2-7, with 7 bases lining up with TRBD1. The CDR3 has 13 amino acids. Per germline, CDR1 SEHNR and CDR2 FQNEAQ (reference sequence). With 7 bases clipped from V and 3 bases from J, the junction kept 6 bases outside the gene matches. In nucleotides, the CDR3 is TGTGCCAGCACCCCAGGGGGTTTCTACGAGCAGTACTTC. Translating it yields CASTPGGFYEQYF.

V and J are TRBV12-3 or TRBV12-4 and TRBJ1-1, with 8 bases identical to TRBD1. The CDR3 consists of 13 residues. J was trimmed by 4 bases and V by 6 bases; bases with no gene match: 4. The CDR3 is CASSRTGGTEAFF. CDR3 in DNA: TGTGCCAGCAGCCGCACAGGGGGCACTGAAGCTTTCTTT.

The rearrangement uses TRBV11-2 and TRBJ2-3; 11 nucleotides line up with TRBD1. CDR1 and CDR2 from the germline V gene are SGHAT and FQNNGV. The V segment lost 5 bases and the J segment 4 bases; nucleotides outside the gene matches: 5. The CDR3 runs 15 residues. This CDR3 is CASSPWTGGADTQYF. CDR3 bases: TGTGCCAGCAGCCCCTGGACAGGGGGCGCAGATACGCAGTATTTT.

This chain connects TRBV2 to TRBJ1-5; 8 bases are a match to TRBD1. The CDR3 runs 13 residues. The V segment lost 6 bases and the J segment 7 bases; nucleotides outside the gene matches: 5. Germline values: CDR1 SNHLY, CDR2 FYNNEI. The CDR3 nucleotides are TGTGCCAGCAGGGAGGACAGGGTCCAGCCCCAGCATTTT. It is translated as CASREDRVQPQHF.

This sequence joins TRBV6-5 and TRBJ1-2; a possible D gene is TRBD1 (5 bases). CDR3 length: 13 residues. CDR1 MNHEY and CDR2 SVGAGI come from the germline V gene. The V end was cut by 5 bases, the J end by 8 bases, with 15 bases between. This CDR3 reads CASSTPGVWGYTF. CDR3 DNA sequence: TGTGCCAGCAGTACCCCGGGGGTGTGGGGCTACACCTTC.